This T cell receptor beta chain emerged from a study of T cells in Graves' hyperthyroidism and ophthalmopathy. Whole-study context: Any treatment followed the collection of peripheral blood at initial diagnosis.

This clonotype was detected ten times or more. What it binds is unknown. General observations from the study: Patients with ophthalmopathy were separated from those with stable hyperthyroidism by a 13 V-J model. Blood also contained most expanded thyroid clonotypes above 0.001.

This CDR3 has 16 amino acids. Germline lookup yields CDR1 SGHVS and CDR2 FQNEAQ. V lost 1 base, J lost 0 bases, and 7 bases lay in between. The source material, RNA transcripts, was used to amplify TCR beta CDR3 regions. First-round RT-PCR of the TCR CDR3 relied on the HTBI primer set. TCRdb re-analysed the multiplex PCR reads in MiXCR, keeping a single row per CDR3 protein. The data show approximately 560,000 distinct CDR3 sequences, around a sixth seen once. Graves' hyperthyroidism without ophthalmopathy progression within 18 months was termed stable. The rearrangement links TRBV7-8 to TRBJ2-6; D remains unclear. This clonotype was obtained from a woman younger than 45 with Graves' hyperthyroidism. Sequencing was done on a sample of blood. This CDR3 is CASSLVGISGANVLTF. In DNA form, the CDR3 reads TGTGCCAGCAGCTTAGTGGGGATCTCTGGGGCCAACGTCCTGACTTTC.